Presented here are 21 T cell receptor beta chains from one specimen sequenced in a study of T cells in Graves' hyperthyroidism and ophthalmopathy. Researchers amplified the TCR beta CDR3 regions from RNA transcripts. HTBI primers were used for first-round RT-PCR of the TCR CDR3. TCRdb independently ran MiXCR on the multiplex PCR reads; one entry per CDR3 protein. The table shows about 640,000 distinct CDR3 sequences, with 20% occurring only once. Specimen: blood. These receptors originate from a man aged 30-40 years with Graves' ophthalmopathy.

The gene calls are TRBV6-1 and TRBJ2-1; D might be TRBD2 (5 bases). V shed 7 bases and J shed 6 bases, with 19 bases lying between them. Germline-derived CDR1 and CDR2 are MNHNS and SASEGT. The CDR3 is 15 residues long. The CDR3: CASNIAPGGGNEQFF. Written as DNA, the CDR3 is TGTGCCAGCAATATAGCTCCAGGAGGAGGCAATGAGCAGTTCTTC.

This clonotype has a handful of counts. The V call is TRBV20-1, the J call TRBJ2-7; D is undetermined. CDR1 and CDR2 from the germline V gene are DFQATT and SNEGSKA (reference sequence). Trimming removed 0 bases from V and 0 bases from J, with 12 bases in between. The CDR3 has 15 residues. CDR3 in DNA: TGCAGTGCTAGAGATCCGGGCGGTATCTCCTACGAGCAGTACTTC. Translated: CSARDPGGISYEQYF.

This clonotype was counted only a few times. CDR3 in DNA: TGTGCCAGCAGTGACGGGGGAATGAACACTGAAGCTTTCTTT. This translates into CASSDGGMNTEAFF. The rearrangement joins TRBV6-4 to TRBJ1-1, with D maybe TRBD1 (5 bases). This CDR3 has 14 amino acids. The germline V and J ends were trimmed by 2 bases and 0 bases, with 7 bases remaining between them. Germline CDR1 and CDR2: MRHNA and SNTAGT.

J is TRBJ2-3 and V is TRBV20-1; TRBD2 aligns across 7 bases. The ends lost 1 base at V and 0 bases at J; junction bases unmatched: 4. The CDR3 consists of 15 residues. The germline V gene has CDR1 DFQATT and CDR2 SNEGSKA (reference sequence). DNA of the CDR3: TGCAGTGCTAGAGGCCTAGCGGATAGCACAGATACGCAGTATTTT. Its protein product is CSARGLADSTDTQYF.

There are many counts of this clonotype. The chain employs TRBV6-1 and TRBJ1-1, with 7 bases identical to TRBD1. Germline V gene data show CDR1 as MNHNS and CDR2 as SASEGT. V dropped 5 bases and J dropped 5; count of bases not matched to a gene: 11. This CDR3 has 15 amino acids. The CDR3 loop reads CASSTVRDRETEAFF. In DNA form, the CDR3 reads TGTGCCAGCAGTACCGTCCGGGACAGAGAAACTGAAGCTTTCTTT.

The V gene is TRBV20-1, the J gene TRBJ2-7; the match to TRBD1 covers 10 bases. The CDR3 contains 16 residues. Germline loops: CDR1 DFQATT, CDR2 SNEGSKA (reference sequence). Unmatched junction bases numbered 7, after V lost 2 bases and J lost 0 bases. The CDR3 DNA sequence: TGCAGTGCTAGAATTGGAGACAGGGGGCTCTCCTACGAGCAGTACTTC. Translation gives CSARIGDRGLSYEQYF.

This clonotype was counted ten times or more. This sequence joins TRBV6-1 and TRBJ1-1, with TRBD1 matching over 7 bases. The junction had 11 bases not matched to a gene; V was cut back by 6 bases and J by 1 base. In germline, CDR1 is MNHNS, CDR2 SASEGT. The CDR3 is 16 amino acids. The CDR3 region is CASRPIQGPPNTEAFF. CDR3 coding DNA: TGTGCCAGCAGACCCATACAGGGGCCGCCGAACACTGAAGCTTTCTTT.

This clonotype was seen only a few times. CDR3 sequence reads: CASISGPGETISFF. The CDR3 region has the DNA TGTGCCAGTATTTCGGGACCGGGGGAGACGATTTCTTTCTTT. The rearrangement links TRBV19 to TRBJ1-1; D possibly corresponds to TRBD1 (5 bases). V gave up 7 bases and J gave up 12 bases, with 24 bases separating them. The CDR3 has 14 residues. Germline V CDR1 and CDR2: LNHDA, SQIVND (reference sequence).

To note about this clonotype: Being one base from a much bigger clone, this may be a read error. The V and J genes are TRBV2 and TRBJ2-2; 13 positions match TRBD2. In germline, CDR1 is SNHLY, CDR2 FYNNEI. CDR3 length equals 19 residues. Written as DNA, the CDR3 is TGTGCCAGCAGTGAAACGGGGCTACTAGCGGGAGGGCGCACCGGGAAGCTGTTTTTT. Encoded protein: CASSETGLLAGGRTGKLFF.

This clonotype was counted a few times. The rearrangement uses TRBV28 and TRBJ1-5; 11 positions match TRBD1. This CDR3 is built from 16 residues. Germline values: CDR1 MDHEN, CDR2 SYDVKM. After removal of 8 bases from V and 6 bases from J, the junction contained 12 bases not matched to a gene. CDR3 in amino acids: CASAGTGGMIGQPQHF. The CDR3 nucleotides are TGTGCCAGCGCCGGGACAGGGGGGATGATAGGTCAGCCCCAGCATTTT.

In its sample, this clonotype was seen a few times. The DNA of the CDR3 is TGTGCCAGTACTCGCCGGGACAACCTCTTCTCTGGGGCCAACGTCCTGACTTTC. This codes for CASTRRDNLFSGANVLTF. The chain is built from TRBV19 and TRBJ2-6; tentative D call: TRBD1 (6 bases). Looked up from germline, CDR1 is LNHDA and CDR2 is SQIVND (reference sequence). The CDR3 contains 18 residues. V lost 7 bases, J lost 0 bases, and 19 bases lay in between.

This clonotype was found many times. The chain employs TRBV28 and TRBJ1-2; 9 bases line up with TRBD1. The CDR3 has 17 amino acids. Trimming took 5 bases from V and 4 from J; bases not matched to a gene: 14. The germline V gene encodes CDR1 MDHEN and CDR2 SYDVKM. Here the CDR3 DNA reads TGTGCCAGCAGTCTCGGGACAGGGAACCTCCTCAGCTATGGCTACACCTTC. Its protein is CASSLGTGNLLSYGYTF.

The table lists this clonotype with many counts. This chain uses TRBV28 with TRBJ2-3; D is unclear. Per the germline V gene, CDR1 is MDHEN and CDR2 is SYDVKM. The CDR3 is 13 residues long. The V end lost 5 bases, the J end lost 4 bases, and 10 bases lay between the germline ends. In DNA form, the CDR3 reads TGTGCCAGCAGTCTCCGCCTGGCAGATACGCAGTATTTT. Amino acids: CASSLRLADTQYF.

This clonotype appeared a few times. This may stem from a read error, because a much larger clone lies one nucleotide away. As the CDR3 is not closed by the conserved phenylalanine or tryptophan, this likely results from a read error. This sequence joins TRBV18 and TRBJ2-7; 7 bases align to TRBD2. Germline assignment: CDR1 KGHSH and CDR2 LQKENI. V shed 3 bases, J shed 0 bases, and the junction held 2 bases outside the gene matches. The CDR3 consists of 14 residues. CDR3 residues: CASSPREDSYEQYS. The CDR3 coding sequence is TGTGCCAGCTCACCTCGGGAGGACTCCTACGAGCAGTACTCC.

The chain carries TRBV11-2 and TRBJ2-7; 9 bases are shared with TRBD2. J lost 4 bases, V lost 8 bases, and 6 bases had no gene match. The germline gives CDR1 SGHAT, CDR2 FQNNGV. The CDR3 runs 13 residues. In DNA, the CDR3 is TGTGCCAGCGCATTAGCGGGAGCTTACGAGCAGTACTTC. This encodes CASALAGAYEQYF.

This clonotype was observed at least ten times. The chain has TRBV7-9 and TRBJ1-2; 11 nucleotides align to TRBD1. Germline V gives CDR1 SEHNR, CDR2 FQNEAQ (reference sequence). The CDR3 has 15 residues. V shed 4 bases and J 4 bases; nucleotides not matched to a gene: 5. In nucleotides, the CDR3 is TGTGCCAGCAGCTCAACCGGGACAGGGGGCTATGGCTACACCTTC. Its translation: CASSSTGTGGYGYTF.

The chain uses TRBV15 and TRBJ1-4, with 9 bases aligning to TRBD1. The CDR3 length is 19 residues. The germline V gene encodes CDR1 LNHNV and CDR2 YYDKDF (reference sequence). Trimming cost V 1 base and J 7 bases; bases outside gene matches: 16. This chain's CDR3 is CATSRVQTSTGTGSEKLFF. The CDR3 DNA sequence: TGTGCCACCAGCAGAGTCCAAACCTCTACCGGGACAGGGTCTGAAAAACTGTTTTTT.

This clonotype was counted between two and nine times. The chain carries TRBV15 and TRBJ1-4, with D unclear. CDR1 is LNHNV and CDR2 is YYDKDF in the germline V gene (reference sequence). The CDR3 is made up of 12 amino acids. V was cut by 1 base and J by 13 bases, with 10 bases left in between. The CDR3 coding sequence is TGTGCCACCAGCAGAGTTCGCGAGGGACTGTTTTTT. Amino acids: CATSRVREGLFF.

This clonotype was seen only a few times. Here the CDR3 DNA reads TGTGCCAGCAGCCTGGGACTCCCCTCGGTGTCCTACGAGCAGTACTTC. Its translation is CASSLGLPSVSYEQYF. This chain links TRBV13 with TRBJ2-7; TRBD2 might be the D (6 bases). The CDR3 consists of 16 residues. V was shortened by 5 bases and J by 1 base, with 18 bases between the two germline ends. CDR1 PRHDT and CDR2 FYEKMQ come from the germline V gene (reference sequence).

The rearrangement uses TRBV15 and TRBJ1-5; TRBD1 is a possible D gene (5 bases). The germline V gene encodes CDR1 LNHNV and CDR2 YYDKDF (reference sequence). Deletions cut 3 bases from V and 2 bases from J, with 11 bases between. There are 15 residues in the CDR3. The DNA for the CDR3 is TGTGCCACCAGCAGGGGGGGGAACCGCAATCAGCCCCAGCATTTT. It codes for CATSRGGNRNQPQHF.

The chain links TRBV6-1 to TRBJ1-1, with TRBD1 matching 7 bases. There are 13 residues in the CDR3. Germline CDR1 is MNHNS and CDR2 is SASEGT. V lost 6 bases to trimming and J lost 6 bases; unmatched junction nucleotides: 7. This CDR3 is CASRPQGTSEAFF. The DNA for the CDR3 is TGTGCCAGCAGACCACAGGGGACCTCTGAAGCTTTCTTT.